These 28 T cell receptor beta chains share one sample of origin, sequenced in a study of blood T cell repertoires in COVID-19. TCRdb keeps only in-frame clones here, not all; method: immunoSEQ multiplex PCR. Altogether hundreds of thousands of clones are present, around nine tenths being singletons, with the ten largest covering 3.5% to 4.5%. Sequenced sample: PBMCs or T cells enriched from blood (not recorded which). The origin of the receptors is a woman aged 30 to 39 who had recovered from COVID-19.

This chain connects TRBV4-3 to TRBJ1-2; 9 nucleotides agree with TRBD1. V lost 4 bases to trimming and J lost 3 bases; unmatched junction nucleotides: 6. The germline V gene has CDR1 LGHNA and CDR2 YSLEER. CDR3 length: 15 residues. The CDR3 bases are TGCGCCAGCAGCCCAGGGACAGGGAGGGACTATGGCTACACCTTC. It is translated as CASSPGTGRDYGYTF.

This clone was picked up one time. The J gene is TRBJ1-2, the V gene TRBV9; 8 bases are shared with TRBD1. The CDR3 is made up of 13 amino acids. In germline, CDR1 is SGDLS, CDR2 YYNGEE. The V gene end was trimmed by 5 bases and the J gene end by 3 bases; junction bases not matched to a gene: 3. This CDR3 is CASSETGDYGYTF. The CDR3 DNA is TGTGCCAGCAGTGAGACAGGGGACTATGGCTACACCTTC.

Worth noting for this clone: A far larger clone differs by one base, so this is likely a read error. Other DNA sequences from this sample encode an identical CDR3 as well. The chain employs TRBV7-2 and TRBJ2-7; TRBD1 might be the D (6 bases). CDR1 SGHTA and CDR2 FQGNSA come from the germline V gene. The ends were cut back, 1 base at V and 2 bases at J, with 9 bases in the middle. CDR3 length: 14 amino acids. The CDR3 loop reads CASSLGQAPYEQYF. CDR3 DNA: TGTGCCAGCAGCTTAGGACAGGCCCCCTACGAGCAGTACTTC.

V is TRBV19 and J is TRBJ1-6, with 7 bases matching TRBD1. The V segment lost 4 bases and the J segment 4 bases; nucleotides outside the gene matches: 1. Germline V gives CDR1 LNHDA, CDR2 SQIVND (reference sequence). The CDR3 loop spans 14 amino acids. CDR3 nucleotides: TGTGCCAGTAGTAAACAGGGGTATAATTCACCCCTCCACTTT. This translates into CASSKQGYNSPLHF. The full variable domain, rest sourced from reference TRBV19 and TRBJ1-6, is DGGITQSPKYLFRKEGQNVTLSCEQNLNHDAMYWYRQDPGQGLRLIYYSQIVNDFQKGDIAEGYSVSREKKESFPLTVTSAQKNPTAFYLCASSKQGYNSPLHFGNGTRLTVT.

The V gene is TRBV5-1, the J gene TRBJ1-2; no clear D. In germline, CDR1 is SGHRS, CDR2 YFSETQ. This CDR3 has 14 amino acids. V was shortened by 0 bases and J by 3 bases, with 9 bases between the two germline ends. The CDR3 region is CASSLDIIDYGYTF. The CDR3 DNA reads TGCGCCAGCAGCTTGGACATCATCGACTATGGCTACACCTTC.

The V call is TRBV7-3, the J call TRBJ2-1, with 7 bases lining up with TRBD1. The CDR3 spans 16 residues. Germline lookup yields CDR1 SGHTA and CDR2 FQGTGA. The V segment lost 6 bases and the J segment 0 bases; nucleotides outside the gene matches: 8. The CDR3 sequence: CASSSSTGSSYNEQFF. The CDR3, as DNA: TGTGCCAGCAGTTCCTCGACAGGGAGCTCCTACAATGAGCAGTTCTTC.

The V call is TRBV20-1, the J call TRBJ1-1; no reliable D call. The CDR3 contains 11 residues. The germline V and J ends were trimmed by 0 bases and 10 bases, with 9 bases remaining between them. Germline CDR1 DFQATT, CDR2 SNEGSKA (reference sequence). In nucleotides, the CDR3 is TGCAGTGCTAGAGATCTTCCCCTAGCTTTCTTT. Translated, it gives CSARDLPLAFF.

The rearrangement joins TRBV30 to TRBJ2-5; D possibly matches TRBD1 or TRBD2 (5 bases each). V gave up 8 bases and J gave up 2 bases, with 9 bases separating them. CDR1 GTSNPN and CDR2 SVGIG come from the germline V gene (reference sequence). This CDR3 is 11 amino acids long. CDR3 in amino acids: CAGTGQETQYF. CDR3 nucleotide sequence: TGTGCCGGGACGGGACAAGAGACCCAGTACTTC.

Details on this clone: This sample also contains other DNA sequences that code for the same CDR3. The gene calls are TRBV6-4 and TRBJ2-3, with TRBD1 matching over 8 bases. From germline, CDR1 is MRHNA and CDR2 SNTAGT. This CDR3 spans 14 amino acids. Unmatched junction bases numbered 4, after V lost 4 bases and J lost 4 bases. This chain's CDR3 is CASSVAGGPDTQYF. The CDR3 nucleotides are TGTGCCAGCAGTGTAGCAGGGGGCCCAGATACGCAGTATTTT.

V is TRBV6-5 and J is TRBJ1-4, with D possibly matching TRBD1 (5 bases). The CDR3 sequence is 16 residues long. Trimming stripped 0 bases from V and 6 bases from J, with 14 bases between. Germline lookup yields CDR1 MNHEY and CDR2 SVGAGI. CDR3 amino acids: CASSYSSRAKYEKLFF. CDR3 bases: TGTGCCAGCAGTTACTCGTCCAGGGCAAAATATGAAAAACTGTTTTTT.

The chain carries TRBV5-1 and TRBJ2-5; no definite D call. The CDR3 loop spans 13 amino acids. Germline V gene sequence: CDR1 SGHRS, CDR2 YFSETQ. V shed 3 bases and J shed 3 bases, with 9 bases lying between them. Written as DNA, the CDR3 is TGCGCCAGCAGCTCCACCTTAGAAGAGACCCAGTACTTC. This gives the protein CASSSTLEETQYF.

The count of this clone is one. The gene calls are TRBV30 and TRBJ2-1; D is unresolved. This CDR3 region has 11 residues. From germline, CDR1 is GTSNPN and CDR2 SVGIG (reference sequence). The germline V and J ends were trimmed by 3 bases and 4 bases, with 4 bases remaining between them. The CDR3 sequence is CAWSGYNEQFF. CDR3 DNA: TGTGCCTGGAGCGGGTACAATGAGCAGTTCTTC.

Points on this clone: Other DNA sequences of this sample code for an identical CDR3. The chain has TRBV3-1 (or the pseudogene TRBV3-2) and TRBJ1-2; 7 nucleotides match TRBD1. Trimming took 1 base from V and 3 from J; bases not matched to a gene: 2. Germline CDR1 reads LGHDT; CDR2 reads YNNKEL (reference sequence). This CDR3 has 14 residues. As DNA, the CDR3 is TGTGCCAGCAGCCAAGGAACAGGGGACTATGGCTACACCTTC. Protein product: CASSQGTGDYGYTF.

The chain has TRBV30 and TRBJ1-5; D not certain. CDR3 length equals 14 residues. V gave up 1 base and J gave up 3 bases, with 10 bases separating them. Germline V lookup: CDR1 GTSNPN, CDR2 SVGIG (reference sequence). This CDR3 is CAWSERSLNQPQHF. CDR3 DNA: TGTGCCTGGAGTGAGCGCAGTCTCAATCAGCCCCAGCATTTT.

The chain links TRBV28 to TRBJ1-2; TRBD1 matches at 10 bases. Germline loops: CDR1 MDHEN, CDR2 SYDVKM. The CDR3 is 17 residues long. The V gene end was trimmed by 6 bases and the J gene end by 8 bases; junction bases not matched to a gene: 18. In DNA form, the CDR3 reads TGTGCCAGCAGCCAATCCCTCGGGACAGGGGATGCTTGGGGCTACACCTTC. Translated, it gives CASSQSLGTGDAWGYTF.

V is TRBV28 and J is TRBJ2-7; 9 bases match TRBD2. The CDR3 totals 16 residues. From germline, CDR1 is MDHEN and CDR2 SYDVKM. V dropped 2 bases and J dropped 2; count of bases not matched to a gene: 7. This chain's CDR3 is CASSLSLAGRTYEQYF. The CDR3 nucleotides are TGTGCCAGCAGTTTAAGTCTAGCGGGAAGAACCTACGAGCAGTACTTC.

The CDR3 region has the DNA TGCGCCAGCAGCTTGAGACTAGCGGGAATCTACGAGCAGTACTTC. This encodes CASSLRLAGIYEQYF. The chain employs TRBV5-1 and TRBJ2-7; 11 bases line up with TRBD2. V gave up 1 base and J gave up 3 bases; unmatched junction bases: 3. The germline V gene encodes CDR1 SGHRS and CDR2 YFSETQ. The length of the CDR3 is 15 residues.

The gene calls are TRBV5-6 and TRBJ2-1, with 8 bases that match TRBD1. V was clipped by 4 bases and J by 9 bases; unmatched bases: 6. The germline gives CDR1 SGHDT, CDR2 YYEEEE. CDR3 length: 13 amino acids. CDR3 protein: CASSLLTGGEQFF. The CDR3 coding sequence is TGTGCCAGCAGCCTACTCACAGGGGGTGAGCAGTTCTTC. Using reference TRBV5-6 and TRBJ2-1 for the parts outside the CDR3, the full variable domain is DAGVTQSPTHLIKTRGQQVTLRCSPKSGHDTVSWYQQALGQGPQFIFQYYEEEERQRGNFPDRFSGHQFPNYSSELNVNALLLGDSALYLCASSLLTGGEQFFGPGTRLTVL.

V usage is TRBV9 and J usage is TRBJ1-6; D is unresolved. Germline V gene lookup returns CDR1 SGDLS and CDR2 YYNGEE. CDR3 size: 13 residues. V shed 4 bases and J shed 10 bases, with 12 bases lying between them. The CDR3 loop reads CASSSQVPSPLHF. The CDR3 DNA is TGTGCCAGCAGCTCCCAGGTGCCGTCACCCCTCCACTTT. Full variable domain (outside the CDR3, taken from reference TRBV9 and TRBJ1-6): DSGVTQTPKHLITATGQRVTLRCSPRSGDLSVYWYQQSLDQGLQFLIQYYNGEERAKGNILERFSAQQFPDLHSELNLSSLELGDSALYFCASSSQVPSPLHFGNGTRLTVT.

The V gene is TRBV12-3 or TRBV12-4, the J gene TRBJ2-5, with D unclear. Trimming left V 2 bases short and J 5 bases short, with 6 bases between. The CDR3 loop spans 12 amino acids. The CDR3 spells CASSLIGETQYF. Here the CDR3 DNA reads TGTGCCAGCAGTTTAATTGGCGAGACCCAGTACTTC.

V and J are TRBV29-1 and TRBJ1-2; D remains ambiguous. The CDR3 is 13 amino acids. Germline CDR1 SQVTM, CDR2 ANQGSEA. The V end lost 6 bases, the J end lost 0 bases, and 11 bases lay between the germline ends. The DNA for the CDR3 is TGCAGCGTCGTGCATGCTACTAACTATGGCTACACCTTC. Protein product: CSVVHATNYGYTF.

V and J are TRBV7-6 and TRBJ2-1; a possible D gene is TRBD1 (7 bases). Germline V gives CDR1 SGHVS, CDR2 FNYEAQ. This CDR3 spans 16 amino acids. With 3 bases removed from V and 4 bases from J, the gap between germline ends came to 16 bases. CDR3 bases: TGTGCCAGCAGCTTTACAGGGGAGGCTCGGTACAATGAGCAGTTCTTC. This translates into CASSFTGEARYNEQFF. The full variable domain, completed using reference TRBV7-6 and TRBJ2-1, is GAGVSQSPRYKVTKRGQDVALRCDPISGHVSLYWYRQALGQGPEFLTYFNYEAQQDKSGLPNDRFSAERPEGSISTLTIQRTEQRDSAMYRCASSFTGEARYNEQFFGPGTRLTVL.

The chain combines TRBV3-1 (or the pseudogene TRBV3-2) with TRBJ1-4, with a weak D call TRBD1 (6 bases). The CDR3 length is 16 residues. The ends were cut back, 0 bases at V and 0 bases at J, with 8 bases in the middle. CDR1 is LGHDT and CDR2 is YNNKEL in the germline V gene (reference sequence). CDR3 in DNA: TGTGCCAGCAGCCAAGAGACAGGAGCAACTAATGAAAAACTGTTTTTT. Translation: CASSQETGATNEKLFF.

The rearrangement links TRBV3-1 (or the pseudogene TRBV3-2) to TRBJ2-7; 8 nucleotides match TRBD2. The CDR3 sequence is 16 residues long. The germline gives CDR1 LGHDT, CDR2 YNNKEL (reference sequence). The trim removed 0 bases at V and 7 bases at J, leaving 11 bases unmatched. CDR3 sequence reads: CASSQEQNGRAREQYF. The DNA for the CDR3 is TGTGCCAGCAGCCAAGAACAAAACGGGAGGGCGAGGGAGCAGTACTTC.

Points on this clone: This same CDR3 is encoded by further DNA sequences in the sample. This chain links TRBV4-3 with TRBJ1-1; 9 bases map to TRBD1. Unmatched junction bases numbered 0, after V lost 3 bases and J lost 4 bases. Germline V CDR1 and CDR2: LGHNA, YSLEER. The CDR3 totals 13 residues. Here the CDR3 DNA reads TGCGCCAGCAGCCAGGACAGGGGCACTGAAGCTTTCTTT. It yields the protein CASSQDRGTEAFF.

The V and J genes are TRBV19 and TRBJ2-5, with D hard to call. V lost 6 bases and J lost 2, with 10 bases in between. This CDR3 has 13 amino acids. CDR1 and CDR2 (germline): LNHDA, SQIVND (reference sequence). The CDR3 here is CASRLGRQETQYF. The CDR3 DNA reads as TGTGCCAGTAGATTGGGCAGACAAGAGACCCAGTACTTC.

This clone has only one observation. This chain uses TRBV23-1 with TRBJ2-4, with D hard to call. TRBV23-1 is an ORF for which the function is uncertain. The CDR3 contains 13 residues. Trimming pared 2 bases from V and 0 bases from J, leaving 2 bases between. The CDR3 region has the DNA TGCGCCAGCAGTCAACGAGCCAAAAACATTCAGTACTTC. Protein sequence: CASSQRAKNIQYF.

This chain connects TRBV5-6 to TRBJ1-5; D ambiguous. This CDR3 is built from 15 residues. The germline gives CDR1 SGHDT, CDR2 YYEEEE. The V end lost 4 bases, the J end lost 4 bases, and 15 bases lay between the germline ends. In DNA, the CDR3 is TGTGCCAGCAGCCCTCGGGTCAATCGGAATCAGCCCCAGCATTTT. Amino acid sequence: CASSPRVNRNQPQHF.